A selection of T cell receptor beta chains follows, all from one sample in a study of blood T cell repertoires in COVID-19. The repertoire was sequenced with immunoSEQ multiplex PCR; TCRdb's copy has only in-frame clones and lacks some. The sample gives approximately 200,000 clones, approximately 94% of which show up once; approximately 0.8% is in the top ten. The sequenced sample consisted of peripheral blood. These receptors originate from a man younger than 45 with COVID-19, enrolled during active disease. Each CDR3 is given with its conserved first and last residue. The order of the fields is clone size, J gene, D gene, V gene, CDR3 protein, CDR3 DNA. The D gene is left open where the match is weak. Clone size is shown for a subset of rows, as once, few, many or a class of expanded clone.

abundance: -; j_gene: TRBJ2-7; d_gene: -; v_gene: TRBV21-1; CDR3aa: CASSPMEAGTGEDYEQYF; CDR3nt: TGTGCCAGCAGCCCCATGGAAGCCGGGACAGGGGAGGACTACGAGCAGTACTTC
abundance: -; j_gene: TRBJ2-2; d_gene: -; v_gene: TRBV11-2; CDR3aa: CASSPRRGGELFF; CDR3nt: TGTGCCAGCAGCCCTCGACGGGGCGGGGAGCTGTTTTTT
abundance: -; j_gene: TRBJ2-7; d_gene: -; v_gene: TRBV6-5; CDR3aa: CASSRTGGIYEQYF; CDR3nt: TGTGCCAGCAGTAGGACAGGCGGGATCTACGAGCAGTACTTC
abundance: once; j_gene: TRBJ2-7; d_gene: TRBD1; v_gene: TRBV7-9; CDR3aa: CASSLSQGAPEQYF; CDR3nt: TGTGCCAGCAGCTTAAGTCAGGGGGCCCCCGAGCAGTACTTC
abundance: -; j_gene: TRBJ2-2; d_gene: -; v_gene: TRBV11-3; CDR3aa: CASSPGGAPGELFF; CDR3nt: TGTGCCAGCAGCCCAGGAGGGGCACCCGGGGAGCTGTTTTTT
abundance: -; j_gene: TRBJ2-2; d_gene: -; v_gene: TRBV7-9; CDR3aa: CASSTDLGRDIDTGELFF; CDR3nt: TGTGCCAGCAGCACCGACCTCGGAAGGGACATCGACACCGGGGAGCTGTTTTTT
abundance: -; j_gene: TRBJ1-2; d_gene: -; v_gene: TRBV18; CDR3aa: CASSPGQGSDYGYTF; CDR3nt: TGTGCCAGCTCACCAGGGCAGGGAAGCGACTATGGCTACACCTTC
abundance: once; j_gene: TRBJ2-1; d_gene: TRBD2; v_gene: TRBV27; CDR3aa: CASSQLAGGGYNEQFF; CDR3nt: TGTGCCAGCAGTCAATTAGCGGGGGGGGGATACAATGAGCAGTTCTTC
abundance: -; j_gene: TRBJ1-3; d_gene: -; v_gene: TRBV10-3; CDR3aa: CAISEPRSGNTIYF; CDR3nt: TGTGCCATCAGTGAGCCTAGATCTGGAAACACCATATATTTT
abundance: once; j_gene: TRBJ2-3; d_gene: -; v_gene: TRBV6-4; CDR3aa: CASSDDGLRQYF; CDR3nt: TGTGCCAGCAGTGACGATGGACTCAGGCAGTATTTT
abundance: -; j_gene: TRBJ1-5; d_gene: TRBD1; v_gene: TRBV6-1; CDR3aa: CASSDGQGGQPQHF; CDR3nt: TGTGCCAGCAGTGACGGACAGGGAGGCCAGCCCCAGCATTTT
abundance: -; j_gene: TRBJ1-5; d_gene: -; v_gene: TRBV19; CDR3aa: CASSFPPDRPQHF; CDR3nt: TGTGCCAGTAGTTTCCCGCCGGACAGGCCCCAGCATTTT
abundance: -; j_gene: TRBJ2-3; d_gene: TRBD1; v_gene: TRBV6-4; CDR3aa: CASRGQATDTQYF; CDR3nt: TGTGCCAGCAGGGGACAGGCCACAGATACGCAGTATTTT
abundance: -; j_gene: TRBJ1-2; d_gene: TRBD1; v_gene: TRBV28; CDR3aa: CASSFSRGRVYGYTF; CDR3nt: TGTGCCAGCAGTTTCTCCAGGGGGCGGGTGTATGGCTACACCTTC
abundance: -; j_gene: TRBJ2-5; d_gene: -; v_gene: TRBV9; CDR3aa: CASSVTGRETQYF; CDR3nt: TGTGCCAGCAGCGTGACAGGACGAGAGACCCAGTACTTC
abundance: -; j_gene: TRBJ2-3; d_gene: TRBD2; v_gene: TRBV10-3; CDR3aa: CAAASGYTDTQYF; CDR3nt: TGTGCCGCCGCTAGCGGGTACACAGATACGCAGTATTTT
abundance: -; j_gene: TRBJ2-1; d_gene: TRBD2; v_gene: TRBV19; CDR3aa: CASSFGGDSYNEQFF; CDR3nt: TGTGCCAGTAGTTTCGGGGGGGACTCCTACAATGAGCAGTTCTTC
abundance: -; j_gene: TRBJ2-1; d_gene: TRBD2; v_gene: TRBV6-6; CDR3aa: CAVGDLAGGHGEQFF; CDR3nt: TGTGCAGTAGGGGATCTAGCGGGGGGGCACGGTGAGCAGTTCTTC
abundance: -; j_gene: TRBJ2-1; d_gene: TRBD2; v_gene: TRBV3-1/TRBV3-2; CDR3aa: CATVAGAYNEQFF; CDR3nt: TGTGCCACCGTGGCGGGGGCCTACAATGAGCAGTTCTTC
abundance: -; j_gene: TRBJ2-2; d_gene: TRBD2; v_gene: TRBV28; CDR3aa: CASIRASGGAGELFF; CDR3nt: TGTGCCAGCATTAGAGCTAGCGGGGGGGCCGGGGAGCTGTTTTTT
abundance: -; j_gene: TRBJ1-5; d_gene: -; v_gene: TRBV19; CDR3aa: CASSAPPGAQHF; CDR3nt: TGTGCCAGTAGCGCGCCCCCCGGGGCCCAGCATTTT
abundance: few; j_gene: TRBJ1-1; d_gene: -; v_gene: TRBV6-6; CDR3aa: CASSFSGQSNTEAFF; CDR3nt: TGTGCCAGCAGTTTCTCCGGACAGTCGAACACTGAAGCTTTCTTT
abundance: -; j_gene: TRBJ2-2; d_gene: TRBD2; v_gene: TRBV11-2; CDR3aa: CASSTGLAGAFGELFF; CDR3nt: TGTGCCAGCAGCACCGGACTAGCGGGGGCTTTCGGGGAGCTGTTTTTT
abundance: -; j_gene: TRBJ1-2; d_gene: -; v_gene: TRBV7-9; CDR3aa: CASSDEDYGYTF; CDR3nt: TGTGCCAGCAGCGACGAGGACTATGGCTACACCTTC
abundance: -; j_gene: TRBJ2-1; d_gene: TRBD1; v_gene: TRBV6-5; CDR3aa: CASSRPGQGDEQFF; CDR3nt: TGTGCCAGCAGTCGACCGGGACAGGGCGATGAGCAGTTCTTC
abundance: -; j_gene: TRBJ1-6; d_gene: -; v_gene: TRBV10-3; CDR3aa: CAISESRAEMNSPLHF; CDR3nt: TGTGCCATCAGTGAGTCGCGGGCAGAGATGAATTCACCCCTCCACTTT
abundance: once; j_gene: TRBJ2-6; d_gene: -; v_gene: TRBV5-1; CDR3aa: CASSLAGMAGANVLTF; CDR3nt: TGCGCCAGCAGCTTGGCGGGGATGGCTGGGGCCAACGTCCTGACTTTC
abundance: -; j_gene: TRBJ2-7; d_gene: TRBD1; v_gene: TRBV29-1; CDR3aa: CSVEGVEQGIDYEQYF; CDR3nt: TGCAGCGTTGAAGGTGTGGAACAGGGGATTGACTACGAGCAGTACTTC
abundance: -; j_gene: TRBJ1-3; d_gene: TRBD1; v_gene: TRBV11-2; CDR3aa: CASSFQGAGGNTIYF; CDR3nt: TGTGCCAGCAGCTTCCAGGGGGCAGGCGGAAACACCATATATTTT
abundance: -; j_gene: TRBJ2-7; d_gene: TRBD1; v_gene: TRBV30; CDR3aa: CAWSPGQAISYEQYF; CDR3nt: TGTGCCTGGAGCCCGGGACAGGCCATCTCCTACGAGCAGTACTTC
abundance: -; j_gene: TRBJ2-3; d_gene: TRBD1; v_gene: TRBV4-1; CDR3aa: CASSQLTGPTDTQYF; CDR3nt: TGCGCCAGCAGCCAATTGACAGGGCCGACAGATACGCAGTATTTT
abundance: -; j_gene: TRBJ2-3; d_gene: TRBD1; v_gene: TRBV11-2; CDR3aa: CASSLDRWDRGETDTQYF; CDR3nt: TGTGCCAGCAGCTTAGATCGATGGGACAGGGGGGAAACAGATACGCAGTATTTT
abundance: -; j_gene: TRBJ1-5; d_gene: TRBD1; v_gene: TRBV6-6; CDR3aa: CASTDRESQPQHF; CDR3nt: TGTGCCAGCACCGACAGGGAAAGTCAGCCCCAGCATTTT
abundance: -; j_gene: TRBJ2-7; d_gene: -; v_gene: TRBV6-1; CDR3aa: CASSEDPGSHSYEQYF; CDR3nt: TGTGCCAGCAGTGAAGATCCTGGCAGTCACTCCTACGAGCAGTACTTC
abundance: -; j_gene: TRBJ2-1; d_gene: -; v_gene: TRBV2; CDR3aa: CASSELPSSYNEQFF; CDR3nt: TGTGCCAGCAGTGAATTGCCTAGCTCCTACAATGAGCAGTTCTTC
abundance: -; j_gene: TRBJ1-2; d_gene: TRBD1; v_gene: TRBV11-2; CDR3aa: CASSVIRDRPYGYTF; CDR3nt: TGTGCCAGCAGCGTAATCCGGGACAGACCCTATGGCTACACCTTC
abundance: few; j_gene: TRBJ2-5; d_gene: TRBD1; v_gene: TRBV9; CDR3aa: CASSVGGLGQGFQETQYF; CDR3nt: TGTGCCAGCAGCGTAGGGGGGCTTGGACAGGGCTTCCAAGAGACCCAGTACTTC
abundance: -; j_gene: TRBJ1-2; d_gene: TRBD1; v_gene: TRBV27; CDR3aa: CASSFRGAGYTF; CDR3nt: TGTGCCAGCAGTTTCAGGGGGGCTGGCTACACCTTC
abundance: -; j_gene: TRBJ2-2; d_gene: -; v_gene: TRBV19; CDR3aa: CASSITDTGELFF; CDR3nt: TGTGCCAGTAGTATAACAGACACCGGGGAGCTGTTTTTT
abundance: -; j_gene: TRBJ1-2; d_gene: -; v_gene: TRBV2; CDR3aa: CASAGGAERGYTF; CDR3nt: TGTGCCAGCGCGGGGGGGGCGGAACGTGGCTACACCTTC
abundance: -; j_gene: TRBJ1-2; d_gene: TRBD1; v_gene: TRBV3-1/TRBV3-2; CDR3aa: CASSQQGARGYTF; CDR3nt: TGTGCCAGCAGCCAACAGGGGGCGCGAGGCTACACCTTC
abundance: -; j_gene: TRBJ1-1; d_gene: -; v_gene: TRBV12-5; CDR3aa: CASGLVRDTEAFF; CDR3nt: TGTGCTAGTGGTTTGGTACGGGACACTGAAGCTTTCTTT
abundance: -; j_gene: TRBJ2-2; d_gene: -; v_gene: TRBV5-1; CDR3aa: CASSFERTNTGELFF; CDR3nt: TGCGCCAGCAGCTTCGAGCGTACGAACACCGGGGAGCTGTTTTTT
abundance: -; j_gene: TRBJ2-1; d_gene: TRBD1; v_gene: TRBV19; CDR3aa: CASSMGQGLNEQFF; CDR3nt: TGTGCCAGTAGTATGGGACAGGGGTTGAATGAGCAGTTCTTC
abundance: once; j_gene: TRBJ2-3; d_gene: TRBD2; v_gene: TRBV7-3; CDR3aa: CASSPGTSVADTQYF; CDR3nt: TGTGCCAGCAGCCCCGGGACTAGCGTAGCAGATACGCAGTATTTT
abundance: -; j_gene: TRBJ2-5; d_gene: TRBD1; v_gene: TRBV3-1/TRBV3-2; CDR3aa: CASSPGTGTQETQYF; CDR3nt: TGTGCCAGCAGCCCGGGGACAGGGACACAAGAGACCCAGTACTTC
abundance: -; j_gene: TRBJ2-7; d_gene: -; v_gene: TRBV5-4; CDR3aa: CASSPGAGSYEQYF; CDR3nt: TGTGCCAGCAGCCCTGGGGCAGGGTCCTACGAGCAGTACTTC